A selection of T cell receptor beta chains follows, all from one sample in a study of cytomegalovirus exposure and HLA in healthy donors. The repertoire was sequenced with immunoSEQ multiplex PCR; TCRdb's copy has only in-frame clones and lacks some. The sample holds approximately 120,000 clones; around 94% are singletons and the top ten take more than 0.9%. Sequenced: PBMCs. The source of these receptors is a woman between 18 and 29 years old in good health and CMV-seronegative. Each CDR3 is given with its conserved first and last residue. The D gene is left open where the match is weak. For some rows the clone size is stated as once, few or many, or as a class when expanded; others skip it.

v_gene	abundance	d_gene	j_gene	CDR3aa	CDR3nt
TRBV27	.	.	TRBJ2-3	CASSSIDRTWNTQYF	TGTGCCAGCAGTTCAATTGACAGGACGTGGAATACGCAGTATTTT
TRBV7-9	.	.	TRBJ1-6	CASSLGRGAGSYNSPLHF	TGTGCCAGCAGCTTAGGGAGAGGTGCGGGCTCCTATAATTCACCCCTCCACTTT
TRBV28	.	TRBD2	TRBJ2-1	CASSSPGLVMGNEQFF	TGTGCCAGCAGTTCGCCGGGACTAGTAATGGGAAATGAGCAGTTCTTC
TRBV6-1	.	.	TRBJ1-1	CASSDGRYTEAFF	TGTGCCAGCAGTGATGGCAGATACACTGAAGCTTTCTTT
TRBV7-9	.	.	TRBJ1-2	CASSLVEQGGFRYTF	TGTGCCAGCAGCTTAGTGGAACAGGGAGGGTTTCGCTACACCTTC
TRBV5-6	.	.	TRBJ1-5	CASSLGGGGQPQHF	TGTGCCAGCAGCTTGGGGGGTGGAGGCCAGCCCCAGCATTTT
TRBV11-2	.	.	TRBJ2-7	CASSLGVGAWGAQQYF	TGTGCCAGCAGCTTAGGAGTAGGGGCCTGGGGTGCTCAGCAGTACTTC
TRBV5-6	.	TRBD1	TRBJ1-2	CASSYRTGGLYGYTF	TGTGCCAGCAGTTACCGGACAGGGGGCTTGTATGGCTACACCTTC
TRBV7-3	.	TRBD1	TRBJ2-1	CASSSDRGMSNEQFF	TGTGCCAGCAGCTCAGACAGGGGGATGTCCAATGAGCAGTTCTTC
TRBV9	.	TRBD2	TRBJ2-7	CASSVAPSGPLSYEQYF	TGTGCCAGCAGCGTAGCTCCTAGCGGGCCTCTTTCCTACGAGCAGTACTTC
TRBV6-1	.	.	TRBJ1-2	CASSEVQGIGYTF	TGTGCCAGCAGTGAGGTACAGGGTATTGGCTACACCTTC
TRBV14	.	TRBD2	TRBJ2-1	CASSQVAGEKTTQFF	TGTGCCAGCAGCCAGGTAGCGGGAGAGAAAACGACGCAGTTCTTC
TRBV10-3	.	TRBD1	TRBJ2-1	CAIGGQGVWEQFF	TGTGCCATCGGAGGACAGGGGGTGTGGGAGCAGTTCTTC
TRBV2	.	.	TRBJ1-6	CASSPGLGEGALHF	TGTGCCAGCAGCCCCGGCCTGGGGGAGGGAGCCCTCCACTTT
TRBV6-1	.	TRBD1	TRBJ1-2	CASSEGGTGSGYTF	TGTGCCAGCAGTGAAGGGGGGACAGGGAGTGGCTACACCTTC
TRBV2	.	TRBD1	TRBJ1-4	CASSRTGGDEKLFF	TGTGCCAGCAGTCGGACAGGGGGAGACGAAAAACTGTTTTTT
TRBV19	.	TRBD1	TRBJ2-7	CASSIGTAEAYEQYF	TGTGCCAGTAGTATCGGGACAGCCGAGGCCTACGAGCAGTACTTC
TRBV9	.	TRBD1	TRBJ2-2	CASSGTGGTGELFF	TGTGCCAGTTCCGGGACAGGGGGCACCGGGGAGCTGTTTTTT
TRBV5-6	.	TRBD1	TRBJ2-7	CASTSFGTAIYEQYF	TGTGCCAGCACGAGTTTCGGGACAGCTATTTACGAGCAGTACTTC
TRBV30	.	TRBD1	TRBJ1-5	CAWTPGQGSNQPQHF	TGTGCCTGGACACCGGGACAGGGAAGCAATCAGCCCCAGCATTTT
TRBV6-1	.	.	TRBJ2-3	CASSEGATDTQYF	TGTGCCAGCAGTGAAGGAGCGACGGATACGCAGTATTTT
TRBV11-3	.	TRBD2	TRBJ2-1	CASSAGGRVAEQFF	TGTGCCAGCAGCGCCGGCGGGAGGGTCGCTGAGCAGTTCTTC
TRBV27	once	.	TRBJ2-1	CASTPSLRGNEQFF	TGTGCCAGCACCCCCTCCCTCAGGGGCAATGAGCAGTTCTTC
TRBV10-3	.	TRBD2	TRBJ2-7	CAIRAGGLEDEQYF	TGTGCCATCAGGGCGGGGGGATTGGAAGACGAGCAGTACTTC
TRBV15	.	TRBD2	TRBJ2-3	CATSRAPSGGGDTQYF	TGTGCCACCAGCAGAGCGCCTAGCGGGGGGGGCGATACGCAGTATTTT
TRBV30	.	TRBD2	TRBJ2-1	CAWSHGLAGYNEQFF	TGTGCCTGGTCCCACGGCCTAGCGGGCTACAATGAGCAGTTCTTC
TRBV5-5	.	.	TRBJ2-3	CASSFQRITDTQYF	TGTGCCAGCAGCTTCCAGCGGATCACAGATACGCAGTATTTT
TRBV27	.	.	TRBJ1-2	CASSLPGEGYTF	TGTGCCAGCAGTTTACCGGGGGAAGGCTACACCTTC
TRBV2	few	TRBD1	TRBJ2-7	CATRTGTETYEQYF	TGTGCCACCCGGACCGGGACAGAGACTTACGAGCAGTACTTC
TRBV27	.	TRBD1	TRBJ2-7	CASSPGTGNFYEQYF	TGTGCCAGCAGCCCTGGGACAGGAAATTTCTACGAGCAGTACTTC
TRBV2	.	.	TRBJ2-1	CASSDRGYNEQFF	TGTGCCAGCAGTGACCGCGGTTACAATGAGCAGTTCTTC
TRBV5-1	.	TRBD1	TRBJ2-1	CASSPGQGIIQNGRGQFF	TGCGCCAGCAGTCCGGGACAGGGGATCATTCAGAACGGACGCGGGCAGTTCTTC
TRBV5-1	.	TRBD2	TRBJ2-7	CASSSSGGSGAGYEQYF	TGCGCCAGCAGCTCTTCGGGGGGTAGCGGGGCCGGGTACGAGCAGTACTTC
TRBV4-2	.	TRBD1	TRBJ1-5	CASSQERQGGQPQHF	TGTGCCAGCAGCCAAGAAAGACAGGGGGGTCAGCCCCAGCATTTT
TRBV27	.	TRBD1	TRBJ1-2	CASSPGTGGAGYTF	TGTGCCAGCAGTCCCGGGACAGGGGGCGCGGGCTACACCTTC
TRBV30	.	.	TRBJ1-2	CAWSVGGYGYTF	TGTGCCTGGAGTGTGGGAGGATATGGCTACACCTTC
TRBV6-1	once	TRBD1	TRBJ1-4	CASSARAGTGGRQEKLFF	TGTGCCAGCAGTGCGAGGGCCGGGACAGGGGGCCGGCAGGAAAAACTGTTTTTT
TRBV27	.	TRBD1	TRBJ2-7	CATSRTGLSYEQYF	TGTGCCACCTCCCGGACAGGATTATCTTACGAGCAGTACTTC
TRBV28	.	TRBD1	TRBJ1-5	CASSPRQGRQPQHF	TGTGCCAGCAGTCCTCGACAGGGGCGACAGCCCCAGCATTTT
TRBV30	.	.	TRBJ2-5	CAWSVGGEETQYF	TGTGCCTGGAGTGTAGGAGGCGAGGAGACCCAGTACTTC
TRBV5-4	.	.	TRBJ1-4	CASSVDPTANNEKLFF	TGTGCCAGCAGCGTAGACCCGACAGCCAATAATGAAAAACTGTTTTTT
TRBV11-2	once	TRBD1	TRBJ1-4	CASSLGTGRDEKLFF	TGTGCCAGCAGCTTAGGGACAGGGAGGGATGAAAAACTGTTTTTT
TRBV2	.	TRBD2	TRBJ2-7	CASSIGGGEQYF	TGTGCCAGCAGTATCGGGGGGGGCGAGCAGTACTTC
TRBV5-5	.	TRBD1	TRBJ1-2	CASSFGQGYGYTF	TGTGCCAGCAGCTTCGGACAGGGATACGGCTACACCTTC
TRBV7-2	.	TRBD1	TRBJ2-2	CASSLLGQGASGELFF	TGTGCCAGCAGCCTCCTGGGACAGGGGGCGTCAGGGGAGCTGTTTTTT
TRBV7-9	.	TRBD1	TRBJ1-3	CASSLAGQATIYF	TGTGCCAGCAGCTTAGCTGGACAGGCCACCATATATTTT
TRBV27	.	.	TRBJ2-1	CASSPGLSNNEQFF	TGTGCCAGCAGTCCGGGACTTTCGAACAATGAGCAGTTCTTC
TRBV27	.	TRBD1	TRBJ2-3	CASRLGQGGNTQYF	TGTGCCAGCAGACTGGGACAGGGGGGAAATACGCAGTATTTT
TRBV28	once	TRBD1	TRBJ2-7	CASSFTHRGYEQYF	TGTGCCAGCAGTTTCACGCACAGGGGGTACGAGCAGTACTTC
TRBV28	.	TRBD1	TRBJ1-2	CASSPTGGSYGYTF	TGTGCCAGCAGTCCCACAGGGGGAAGCTATGGCTACACCTTC
TRBV5-1	.	.	TRBJ1-1	CASSLGQPNTEAFF	TGCGCCAGCAGCTTGGGACAACCGAACACTGAAGCTTTCTTT
TRBV7-9	.	.	TRBJ1-1	CASSLGRGRNTEAFF	TGTGCCAGCAGCTTAGGTCGGGGGAGGAACACTGAAGCTTTCTTT
TRBV5-1	.	TRBD1	TRBJ2-5	CASSWSGQGAQETQYF	TGCGCCAGCAGCTGGAGCGGACAGGGGGCGCAGGAGACCCAGTACTTC
TRBV27	.	TRBD1	TRBJ1-1	CASRLTGGTQAFF	TGTGCCAGCAGACTCACAGGGGGTACCCAAGCTTTCTTT
TRBV9	once	.	TRBJ2-7	CASSVQLGPYEQYF	TGTGCCAGCAGCGTACAACTAGGGCCATACGAGCAGTACTTC
TRBV7-9	.	TRBD2	TRBJ2-5	CASRLAGLQETQYF	TGTGCCAGTCGCCTAGCGGGACTCCAAGAGACCCAGTACTTC
TRBV5-1	.	TRBD2	TRBJ2-5	CASSLRTSGRALETQYF	TGCGCCAGCAGCTTACGGACTAGCGGGAGGGCCTTGGAGACCCAGTACTTC
TRBV5-1	.	.	TRBJ1-1	CASGSAAGNTEAFF	TGCGCCAGCGGTTCTGCCGCCGGGAACACTGAAGCTTTCTTT
TRBV5-8	.	TRBD2	TRBJ2-1	CASSLTSGSLQFSYNEQFF	TGTGCCAGCAGCTTGACTAGCGGGTCCCTTCAATTCTCCTACAATGAGCAGTTCTTC
TRBV30	.	TRBD2	TRBJ2-3	CAWSEGTSGRATDTQYF	TGTGCCTGGAGTGAGGGGACTAGCGGGAGGGCCACAGATACGCAGTATTTT